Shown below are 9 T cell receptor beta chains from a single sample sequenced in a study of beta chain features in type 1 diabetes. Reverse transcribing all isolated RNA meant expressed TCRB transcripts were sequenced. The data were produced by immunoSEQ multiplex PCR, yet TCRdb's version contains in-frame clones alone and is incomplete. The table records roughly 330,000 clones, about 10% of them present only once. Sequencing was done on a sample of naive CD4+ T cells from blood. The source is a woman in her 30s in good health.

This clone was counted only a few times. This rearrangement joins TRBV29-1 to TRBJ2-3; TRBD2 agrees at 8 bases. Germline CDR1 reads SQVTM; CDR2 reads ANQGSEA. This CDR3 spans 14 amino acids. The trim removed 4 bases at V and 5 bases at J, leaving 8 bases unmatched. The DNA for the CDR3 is TGCAGCGTTGCTGTCGGGAGGGCCGGAGATACGCAGTATTTT. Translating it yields CSVAVGRAGDTQYF.

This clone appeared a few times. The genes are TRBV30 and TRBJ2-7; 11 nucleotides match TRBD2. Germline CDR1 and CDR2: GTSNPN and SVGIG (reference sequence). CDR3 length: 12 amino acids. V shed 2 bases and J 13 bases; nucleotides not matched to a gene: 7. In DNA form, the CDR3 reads TGTGCCTGGAGTCTGACTAGCGGGAAGTATTACTTC. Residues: CAWSLTSGKYYF.

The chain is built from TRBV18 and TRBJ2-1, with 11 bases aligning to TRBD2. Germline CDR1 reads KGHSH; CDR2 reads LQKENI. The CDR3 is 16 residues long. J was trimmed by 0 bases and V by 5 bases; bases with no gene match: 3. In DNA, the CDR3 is TGTGCCAGCTCAACCGGGACTAGCGGCTCCTACAATGAGCAGTTCTTC. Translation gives CASSTGTSGSYNEQFF.

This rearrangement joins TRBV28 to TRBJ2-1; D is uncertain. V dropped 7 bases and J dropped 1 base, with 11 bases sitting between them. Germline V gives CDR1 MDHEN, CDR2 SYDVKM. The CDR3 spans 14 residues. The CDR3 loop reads CASIGADSYNEQFF. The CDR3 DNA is TGTGCCAGCATTGGAGCTGATTCCTACAATGAGCAGTTCTTC.

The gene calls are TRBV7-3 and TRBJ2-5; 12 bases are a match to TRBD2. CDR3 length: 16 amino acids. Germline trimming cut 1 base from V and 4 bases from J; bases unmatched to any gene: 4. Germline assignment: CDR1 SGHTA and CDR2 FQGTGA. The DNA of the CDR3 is TGTGCCAGCAGCTTAAGTGGACTAGCGGGGCCAGAGACCCAGTACTTC. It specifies CASSLSGLAGPETQYF.

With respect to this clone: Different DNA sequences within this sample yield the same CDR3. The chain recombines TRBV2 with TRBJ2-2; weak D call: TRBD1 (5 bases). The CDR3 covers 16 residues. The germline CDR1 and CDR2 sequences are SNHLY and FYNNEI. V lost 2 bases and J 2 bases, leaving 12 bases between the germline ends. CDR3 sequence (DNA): TGTGCCAGCAGTGAATTGGCAGGGTCCAACACCGGGGAGCTGTTTTTT. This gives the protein CASSELAGSNTGELFF.

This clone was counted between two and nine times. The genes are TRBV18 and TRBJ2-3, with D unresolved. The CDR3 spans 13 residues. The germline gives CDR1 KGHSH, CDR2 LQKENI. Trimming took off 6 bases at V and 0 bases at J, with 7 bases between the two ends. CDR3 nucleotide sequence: TGTGCCAGCTCGCCTAAGAGCACAGATACGCAGTATTTT. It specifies CASSPKSTDTQYF.

The CDR3 sequence is CASSPSEGETQYF. CDR3 bases: TGTGCCAGCAGCCCGAGTGAGGGAGAGACCCAGTACTTC. The V call is TRBV4-2, the J call TRBJ2-5; tentative D call: TRBD2 (5 bases). The CDR3 is 13 residues long. Trimming shortened V by 4 bases and J by 4 bases, and 10 bases separated the two germline ends. Germline CDR1 is LGHNA and CDR2 is YNFKEQ.

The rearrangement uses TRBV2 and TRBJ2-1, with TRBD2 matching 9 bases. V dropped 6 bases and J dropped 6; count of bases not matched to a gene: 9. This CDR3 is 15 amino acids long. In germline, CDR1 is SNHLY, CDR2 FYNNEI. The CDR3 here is CASRISGSGFNEQFF. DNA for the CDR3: TGTGCCAGCAGGATTAGCGGGAGTGGGTTCAATGAGCAGTTCTTC.